The TCR beta chain under discussion was sequenced for a study of blood T cell repertoires in COVID-19. On the study more broadly: Sites across the United States, Italy and Spain contributed samples from acute and convalescent COVID-19. T cells, B-cell-depleted T cells, or PBMCs provided the cDNA or gDNA that served as material.

Deletions cut 4 bases from V and 3 bases from J, with 6 bases between. CDR3 length equals 12 residues. Germline CDR1 MDHEN, CDR2 SYDVKM. In the study's own analysis: Estimation of nucleated cell counts relied on the amplification of reference gene primers. Produced via immunoSEQ multiplex PCR; TCRdb's table is partial and in-frame only. From that table come the V and J calls and clone size; the DNA was used to work out D and trimming. Of about 240,000 clones detected, roughly nine tenths appear once; the ten largest clones hold 5.5% to 8%. The sequenced sample was peripheral blood. The sequence was obtained from a man aged 60 to 69 with acute or convalescent COVID-19. This chain uses TRBV28 with TRBJ1-1; D is ambiguous. The DNA for the CDR3 is TGTGCCAGCAGTTCAACATACACTGAAGCTTTCTTT. Its translation: CASSSTYTEAFF.